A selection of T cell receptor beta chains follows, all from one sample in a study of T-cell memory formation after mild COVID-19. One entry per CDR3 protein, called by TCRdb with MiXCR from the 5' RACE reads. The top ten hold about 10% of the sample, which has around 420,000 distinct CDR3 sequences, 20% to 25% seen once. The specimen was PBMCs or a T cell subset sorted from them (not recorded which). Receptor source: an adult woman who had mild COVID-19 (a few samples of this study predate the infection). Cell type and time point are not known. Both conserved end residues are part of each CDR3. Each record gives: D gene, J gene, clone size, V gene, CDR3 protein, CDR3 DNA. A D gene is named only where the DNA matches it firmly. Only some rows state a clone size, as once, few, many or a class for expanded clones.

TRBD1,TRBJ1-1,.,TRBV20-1,CSATLDRFGGEAFF,TGCAGTGCTACCCTGGACAGGTTCGGAGGTGAAGCTTTCTTT
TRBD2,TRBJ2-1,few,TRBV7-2,CATATTSGSYNEQFF,TGTGCCACCGCCACGACTAGCGGGAGCTACAATGAGCAGTTCTTC
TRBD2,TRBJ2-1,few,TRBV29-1,CSAGTSGRTTDNEQFF,TGCAGCGCCGGGACTAGCGGGAGGACAACCGACAATGAGCAGTTCTTC
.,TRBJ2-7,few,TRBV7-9,CASSLGQVYYEQYF,TGTGCCAGCAGCTTAGGACAGGTCTACTACGAGCAGTACTTC
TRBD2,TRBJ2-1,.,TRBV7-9,CASSLSGLAGHNEQFF,TGTGCCAGCAGCTTATCGGGACTAGCGGGGCACAATGAGCAGTTCTTC
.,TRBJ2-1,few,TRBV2,CASSGLGHEQFF,TGTGCCAGCAGTGGTCTAGGTCATGAGCAGTTCTTC
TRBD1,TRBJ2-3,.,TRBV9,CASSIGRTGRVPDTQYF,TGTGCCAGCAGCATAGGTAGGACAGGGAGAGTTCCAGATACGCAGTATTTT
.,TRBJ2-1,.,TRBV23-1,CASSQFGRTSSYNEQFF,TGCGCCAGCAGTCAATTCGGACGGACGAGCTCCTACAATGAGCAGTTCTTC
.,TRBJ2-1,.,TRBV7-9,CASSLALGNYDNEQFF,TGTGCCAGCAGCTTAGCGCTCGGCAACTATGACAATGAGCAGTTCTTC
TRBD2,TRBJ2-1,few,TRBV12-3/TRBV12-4,CASSQTLAGLGNEQFF,TGTGCCAGCAGTCAAACCCTAGCGGGATTGGGCAATGAGCAGTTCTTC
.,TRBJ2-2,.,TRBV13,CASSRENTGFETGELFF,TGTGCCAGCAGCCGGGAGAATACAGGGTTCGAAACCGGGGAGCTGTTTTTT
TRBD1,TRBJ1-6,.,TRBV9,CASSARDRVTYNSPLHF,TGTGCCAGCAGTGCTCGGGACAGGGTCACCTATAATTCACCCCTCCACTTT
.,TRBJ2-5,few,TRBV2,CASRRGPQETQYF,TGTGCCAGCAGAAGAGGGCCCCAAGAGACCCAGTACTTC
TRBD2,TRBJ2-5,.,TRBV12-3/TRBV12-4,CASSHPGGETQYF,TGTGCCAGCAGTCACCCCGGGGGGGAGACCCAGTACTTC
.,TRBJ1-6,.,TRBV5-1,CASSLFGTTNSPLHF,TGCGCCAGCAGCTTATTCGGGACCACTAATTCACCCCTCCACTTT
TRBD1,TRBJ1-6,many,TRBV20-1,CSARDETGSSYNSPLHF,TGCAGTGCTAGAGATGAGACAGGGAGCTCCTATAATTCACCCCTCCACTTT
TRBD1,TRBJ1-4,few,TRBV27,CASSLIGQASNEKLFF,TGTGCCAGCAGTTTAATTGGACAGGCTTCTAATGAAAAACTGTTTTTT
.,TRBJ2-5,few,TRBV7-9,CASSLENREETQYF,TGTGCCAGCAGCTTAGAGAACCGGGAAGAGACCCAGTACTTC